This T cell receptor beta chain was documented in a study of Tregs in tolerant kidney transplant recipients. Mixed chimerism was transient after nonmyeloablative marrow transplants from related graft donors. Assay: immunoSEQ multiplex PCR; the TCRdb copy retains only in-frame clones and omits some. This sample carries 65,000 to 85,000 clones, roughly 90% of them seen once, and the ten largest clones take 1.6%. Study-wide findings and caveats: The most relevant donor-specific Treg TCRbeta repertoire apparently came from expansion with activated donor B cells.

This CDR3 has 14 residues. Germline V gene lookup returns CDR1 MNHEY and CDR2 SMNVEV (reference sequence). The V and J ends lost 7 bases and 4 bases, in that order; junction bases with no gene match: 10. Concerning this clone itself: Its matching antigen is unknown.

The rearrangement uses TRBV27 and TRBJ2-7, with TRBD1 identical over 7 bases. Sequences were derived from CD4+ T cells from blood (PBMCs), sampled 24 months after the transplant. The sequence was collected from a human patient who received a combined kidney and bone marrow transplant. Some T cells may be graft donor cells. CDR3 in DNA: TGTGCCAGCAACTTCCCCGGGACAGATTACGAGCAGTACTTC. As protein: CASNFPGTDYEQYF.